This entry is about one TCR beta chain. The sample originates from a study of cytomegalovirus exposure and HLA in healthy donors. V was pared by 7 bases and J by 5 bases, with 27 bases between. The germline gives CDR1 SNHLY, CDR2 FYNNEI. This CDR3 has 18 residues. PCR amplification relied on 60 Vbeta primers (plus 13 Jbeta primers). As originally analysed: In a later analysis, the count reached some 88 million unique TCR beta chains, with around 11 million shared. Method: immunoSEQ multiplex PCR; TCRdb's copy keeps in-frame clones and lacks some. The DNA was the basis for D and trimming; V, J and clone size are from that table. In the table there are under 55,000 clones, around 70% of which are singletons.

The chain recombines TRBV2 with TRBJ2-1; D possibly corresponds to TRBD2 (5 bases). Sequencing input: PBMCs. The receptor's source is a woman aged 45-60 years in good health and CMV-seronegative. The CDR3 here is CASTLSWTAATTNNEQFF. In nucleotides, the CDR3 is TGTGCCAGCACCTTATCTTGGACTGCCGCGACTACTAACAATGAGCAGTTCTTC. Variable domain in full (rest from reference TRBV2 and TRBJ2-1): EPEVTQTPSHQVTQMGQEVILRCVPISNHLYFYWYRQILGQKVEFLVSFYNNEISEKSEIFDDQFSVERPDGSNFTLKIRSTKLEDSAMYFCASTLSWTAATTNNEQFFGPGTRLTVL.